The TCR beta chain under discussion was sequenced for a study of CD8+CD57+ T cells in acquired aplastic anemia. Background on the study: An average of about 9.8 million reads for CD4+ cells was obtained from healthy donors.

This clonotype is a singleton in its sample. V gave up 1 base and J gave up 3 bases, with 9 bases separating them. The CDR3 length is 14 residues. The germline CDR1 and CDR2 sequences are SGHTA and FQGNSA. Genomic DNA, serving as template, underwent TCR beta VDJ and CDR3 profiling. TCRdb independently ran MiXCR on the reads; one entry per CDR3 protein. The sample contains 120,000 or so distinct CDR3 sequences, around 48% of which appear only once. Input material: sorted CD4+, CD8+, or CD8+CD57+ T cells (not recorded which) from PBMCs. The chain joins TRBV7-2 to TRBJ1-2, with TRBD1 as a possible D gene (5 bases). The receptor's source is a human donor in good health, serving as a control. The CDR3 sequence: CASSLDRTHYGYTF. The CDR3, as DNA: TGTGCCAGCAGCTTAGACAGGACTCACTATGGCTACACCTTC.